In this sample, the clone carrying this T cell receptor (beta chain) turned up once. Per the authors' pipeline: How many nucleated cells were present was estimated from reference gene primer amplification. Repertoires were generated with immunoSEQ multiplex PCR, while TCRdb's copy carries only in-frame clones and drops some. The DNA was the basis for D and trimming; V, J and clone size are from that table. Of 91,000 or so clones in the sample, around nine tenths were seen once. The sample originates from a study of blood T cell repertoires in COVID-19. Study summary: Sample material is recorded as cDNA or gDNA derived from T cells, B-cell-depleted T cells, or PBMCs.

This receptor was taken from a human donor in a cohort sampled during active COVID-19. The sequenced sample was peripheral blood.

The CDR3 protein is CASSGRDSLNEKLFF. The CDR3 DNA reads as TGCGCCAGCAGCGGCCGGGACAGCCTTAATGAAAAACTGTTTTTT. The V and J genes are TRBV5-1 and TRBJ1-4; TRBD1 matches at 7 bases. The germline gives CDR1 SGHRS, CDR2 YFSETQ. The junction had 7 bases not matched to a gene; V was cut back by 4 bases and J by 4 bases. The CDR3 covers 15 residues.